The entry below gives a single T cell receptor beta chain sequence along with its context. No antigen is known for it. These data belong to a study of cytomegalovirus exposure and HLA in healthy donors. The PCR employed 60 Vbeta primers together with 13 Jbeta primers. The repertoire was sequenced with immunoSEQ multiplex PCR; TCRdb's copy has only in-frame clones and lacks some. Of about 180,000 clones in the sample, roughly 83% are singletons; the top ten hold roughly 1.2%. Study outcomes and limitations: A later analysis appeared to link common viral pathogens to several of the most significant clusters. Later genetic work tied a missense DCLRE1C variant to beta-chain V and J trimming.

The source of this sequence is a boy aged 2 to 9 in good health and CMV-seronegative. Sequencing used PBMCs.

The DNA of the CDR3 is TGCGCCAGCAGCCAAGATGGGGCGGGGGGCACAGATACGCAGTATTTT. Translating it yields CASSQDGAGGTDTQYF. The chain has TRBV4-3 and TRBJ2-3; 7 positions agree with TRBD2. V lost 0 bases, J lost 1 base, and 4 bases stayed unmatched. The CDR3 has 16 amino acids. Per germline, CDR1 LGHNA and CDR2 YSLEER.